This TCR beta chain is drawn from a study of blood T cell repertoires in COVID-19. The wider study: Specimens from acute and convalescent COVID-19 originated in the United States, Italy and Spain.

Produced via immunoSEQ multiplex PCR; TCRdb's table is partial and in-frame only. The sample has fewer than 250,000 clones; 85% are singletons. In germline, CDR1 is MDHEN, CDR2 SYDVKM. Trimming cost V 4 bases and J 4 bases; bases outside gene matches: 7. CDR3 size: 15 residues. The TCR originated in a man aged 35-49 years with acute or convalescent COVID-19. Sequenced: peripheral blood. The rearrangement joins TRBV28 to TRBJ2-7; 10 bases fit TRBD1. CDR3 DNA: TGTGCCAGCAGTTCACCGGGACAGGGGATTTACGAGCAGTACTTC. It codes for CASSSPGQGIYEQYF.